Listed here are 7 T cell receptor beta chains from one sample, sequenced in a study of Graves' ophthalmopathy and Graves' hyperthyroidism. Amplified TCR beta CDR3 regions were obtained using RNA transcripts as template. An opening RT-PCR round employed HTBI primers and preceded a second-round multiplex PCR. TCRdb itself ran the multiplex PCR reads through MiXCR, one entry per CDR3 protein. This sample has around 1,000,000 distinct CDR3 sequences, with about 36% found just once. Sequenced input: peripheral blood or thyroid tissue (not recorded which). The receptor source for this set is an adult man with Graves' hyperthyroidism.

This clonotype was detected once. The V call is TRBV10-3, the J call TRBJ1-5, with 9 bases that match TRBD1. Germline-derived CDR1 and CDR2 are ENHRY and SYGVKD. This CDR3 has 15 amino acids. V was pared by 6 bases and J by 2 bases, with 5 bases of the junction left unmatched. This CDR3 is CAIRPRTGGNQPQHF. The CDR3 DNA reads TGTGCCATCAGGCCCCGGACAGGGGGCAATCAGCCCCAGCATTTT.

In its sample, this clonotype was seen many times. The J gene is TRBJ2-2, the V gene TRBV29-1, with D perhaps matching TRBD2 (5 bases). This CDR3 region has 14 residues. Trimming removed 7 bases at V and 0 bases at J, with 12 bases between. The germline CDR1 and CDR2 sequences are SQVTM and ANQGSEA. Written as DNA, the CDR3 is TGCAGCGCGGGAAGAACCTCGAACACCGGGGAGCTGTTTTTT. Translation gives CSAGRTSNTGELFF.

This sequence joins TRBV24-1 and TRBJ1-2, with a possible D match to TRBD1 (6 bases). Germline V gives CDR1 KGHDR, CDR2 SFDVKD. The CDR3 extends over 12 amino acids. Trimming took off 5 bases at V and 6 bases at J, with 9 bases between the two ends. CDR3 in DNA: TGTGCCACCAGTGGGTCAGGGGATGGCTACACCTTC. It codes for CATSGSGDGYTF.

This clonotype was observed at least ten times. V and J are TRBV7-9 and TRBJ2-2; D uncertain. CDR3 length: 17 amino acids. Germline CDR1 and CDR2: SEHNR and FQNEAQ (reference sequence). Trimming cost V 3 bases and J 1 base, with 15 bases left between them. The CDR3 DNA sequence: TGTGCCAGCAGCTTGTCTGGCCGAATCGGGAACACCGGGGAGCTGTTTTTT. As protein: CASSLSGRIGNTGELFF.

This clonotype was counted ten times or more. V and J are TRBV10-3 and TRBJ1-2; 7 nucleotides line up with TRBD1. The germline CDR1 and CDR2 sequences are ENHRY and SYGVKD. The CDR3 contains 10 residues. V lost 8 bases, J lost 10 bases, and 4 bases stayed unmatched. The CDR3 DNA follows: TGTGCCATCCGACAGGGCCTCTACACCTTC. The encoded protein is CAIRQGLYTF.

This clonotype was picked up a small number of times. The CDR3, as DNA: TGTGCCAGCAGCTTCGGCACAGGGGTAGTCACCGGGGAGCTGTTTTTT. Translating it yields CASSFGTGVVTGELFF. The chain couples TRBV7-8 to TRBJ2-2; 7 bases map to TRBD1. CDR1 is SGHVS, CDR2 FQNEAQ, per germline. CDR3 length: 16 residues. J was trimmed by 4 bases and V by 3 bases; bases with no gene match: 8.

This clonotype was picked up many times. The chain carries TRBV29-1 and TRBJ1-5; a weak D match, TRBD1 (5 bases). This CDR3 comprises 15 residues. The V gene lost 4 bases and the J gene lost 4 bases, with 17 bases spanning the gap. In germline, CDR1 is SQVTM, CDR2 ANQGSEA. As DNA, the CDR3 is TGCAGCGTTGGATGGGATTCTTGGGGGAATCAGCCCCAGCATTTT. Translation: CSVGWDSWGNQPQHF.